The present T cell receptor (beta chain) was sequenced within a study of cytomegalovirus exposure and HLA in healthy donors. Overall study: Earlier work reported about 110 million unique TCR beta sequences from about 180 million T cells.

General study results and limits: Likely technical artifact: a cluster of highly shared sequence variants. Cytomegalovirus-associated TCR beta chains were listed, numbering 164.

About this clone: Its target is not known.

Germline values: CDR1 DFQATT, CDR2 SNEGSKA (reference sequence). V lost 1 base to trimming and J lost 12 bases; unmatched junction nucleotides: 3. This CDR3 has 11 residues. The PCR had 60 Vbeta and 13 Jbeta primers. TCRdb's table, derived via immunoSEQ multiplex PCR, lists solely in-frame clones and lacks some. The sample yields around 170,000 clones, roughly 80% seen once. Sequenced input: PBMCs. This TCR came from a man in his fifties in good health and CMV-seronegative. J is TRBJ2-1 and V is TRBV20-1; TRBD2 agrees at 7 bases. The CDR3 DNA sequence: TGCAGTGCTAGAGTGGGGGGGGTGCAGTTCTTC. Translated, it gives CSARVGGVQFF.